The 9 T cell receptor beta chains presented below share a single source sample, sequenced in a study of T cell repertoires in cytomegalovirus infection (dated by TCRdb to about 2019). Sequenced on an Illumina HiSeq 1500. The public sequencing data were trimmed at Q25 with fastp and processed into clonotypes with MiXCR by TCRdb, which kept only in-frame beta chains. Identical CDR3 proteins give one entry, which carries the most common genes and DNA. The sample yields about 300,000 distinct CDR3 sequences; roughly 26% were counted once. Approximately 14% of the sample rests with the top ten. The sequencing input was PBMCs. These receptors were obtained from a human donor in good health (CMV status not recorded). Some clones in this sample may be carry-over from other donors' samples.

The DNA for the CDR3 is TGTGCCAGCAGTTTATCGGCAACGGGCTACGAGCAGTACTTC. Protein sequence: CASSLSATGYEQYF. V usage is TRBV28 and J usage is TRBJ2-7; D unresolved. CDR3 size: 14 residues. Between the trimmed V and J ends, which lost 1 base and 3 bases, there was a span of 10 bases. Germline CDR1 and CDR2: MDHEN and SYDVKM. Variable domain in full (rest from reference TRBV28 and TRBJ2-7): DVKVTQSSRYLVKRTGEKVFLECVQDMDHENMFWYRQDPGLGLRLIYFSYDVKMKEKGDIPEGYSVSREKKERFSLILESASTNQTSMYLCASSLSATGYEQYFGPGTRLTVT.

This clonotype appeared a single time. The chain is built from TRBV20-1 and TRBJ2-3, with 10 bases matching TRBD2. The CDR3 sequence is 15 residues long. Germline V lookup: CDR1 DFQATT, CDR2 SNEGSKA (reference sequence). V gave up 5 bases and J gave up 4 bases; unmatched junction bases: 9. CDR3 protein: CSASKREGPADTQYF. In nucleotides, the CDR3 is TGCAGTGCTTCGAAGCGGGAGGGCCCAGCAGATACGCAGTATTTT.

The chain uses TRBV29-1 and TRBJ2-7; possibly TRBD1 for D (6 bases). Germline loops: CDR1 SQVTM, CDR2 ANQGSEA. V was cut by 1 base and J by 1 base, with 14 bases left in between. The CDR3 length is 15 residues. CDR3: CSVEVSDSNSYEQYF. CDR3 DNA sequence: TGCAGCGTTGAAGTTTCGGACAGCAATTCCTACGAGCAGTACTTC.

Ten or more counts support this clonotype. The chain carries TRBV7-9 and TRBJ2-3, with 11 bases that match TRBD2. With V trimmed by 5 bases and J by 0 bases, 4 bases remained unmatched. This CDR3 comprises 16 residues. Germline V gene sequence: CDR1 SEHNR, CDR2 FQNEAQ (reference sequence). The CDR3 sequence is CASSPGLAASTDTQYF. Written as DNA, the CDR3 is TGTGCCAGCAGCCCGGGACTAGCGGCAAGCACAGATACGCAGTATTTT.

The gene calls are TRBV28 and TRBJ1-3; the D gene is possibly TRBD1 (6 bases). Trimming removed 6 bases at V and 4 bases at J, with 13 bases between. The CDR3 runs to 14 residues. Germline V lookup: CDR1 MDHEN, CDR2 SYDVKM. The CDR3 here is CASRPPGAGNTIYF. The CDR3 region has the DNA TGTGCCAGCAGGCCTCCGGGGGCCGGAAACACCATATATTTT.

This clonotype has a single count. CDR3 region: CASSHHSRDNEQFF. CDR3 bases: TGCGCCAGCAGTCATCATTCCAGAGACAATGAGCAGTTCTTC. This chain connects TRBV23-1 to TRBJ2-1; no clear D. TRBV23-1 is an open reading frame, and its role is uncertain. The CDR3 has 14 amino acids. V lost 3 bases and J lost 5, with 11 bases in between.

This chain links TRBV6-2 or TRBV6-3 with TRBJ2-1; 10 bases align to TRBD1. Germline CDR1 reads MNHEY; CDR2 reads SVGEGT. The V segment lost 6 bases and the J segment 4 bases; nucleotides outside the gene matches: 9. The CDR3 has 16 residues. As DNA, the CDR3 is TGTGCCAGCAGCCGAAGACAGGGGGCGAAGTACAATGAGCAGTTCTTC. Translation: CASSRRQGAKYNEQFF.

This clonotype came up many times. This chain links TRBV7-2 with TRBJ2-1, with D tentatively TRBD1 or TRBD2 (5 bases each). V gave up 1 base and J gave up 5 bases, with 9 bases separating them. Germline CDR1 is SGHTA and CDR2 is FQGNSA. CDR3 length: 14 amino acids. The CDR3 protein is CASSLGGIHNEQFF. The CDR3 bases are TGTGCCAGCAGCTTAGGGGGGATCCACAATGAGCAGTTCTTC.

The chain has TRBV29-1 and TRBJ2-7; 10 bases are shared with TRBD2. Trimming removed 6 bases from V and 7 bases from J; junction bases left unmatched: 9. Looked up from germline, CDR1 is SQVTM and CDR2 is ANQGSEA. This CDR3 has 13 amino acids. CDR3 in DNA: TGCAGCGTCCGAGCGGGGGGGCGGGGAGAGCAGTACTTC. Its translation is CSVRAGGRGEQYF.